These 8 T cell receptor beta chains originate from one sample sequenced in a study of T cells in localized non-small cell lung cancer (TCRdb year 2020). The library was obtained by the immunoSEQ multiplex PCR assay. Here the immuneACCESS table is served through TCRdb, limited to in-frame sequences with V and J called. Missing clones are a known gap in these copies; in checked studies unresolved V genes cover under half, and the rest lacks a known reason. Within this sample are about 1,000 clones, with less than 25% of them counted one time only. Approximately 20% of the sample lies in the top ten. Source: normal lung tissue next to the tumor, taken before any cancer treatment. The receptors come from a male donor at least 60 years old with stage I lung adenocarcinoma.

This clone has just a few counts. The chain combines TRBV11-3 with TRBJ2-7; TRBD1 agrees at 7 bases. Germline loops: CDR1 SGHNT, CDR2 YENEEA. V gave up 4 bases and J gave up 3 bases; unmatched junction bases: 6. The CDR3 length is 14 residues. The CDR3 nucleotides read TGTGCCAGCAGCTCAGACAGGGATGGCTACGAGCAGTACTTC. It encodes CASSSDRDGYEQYF.

The table lists this clone with a few counts. The chain employs TRBV6-8 and TRBJ1-1; no clear D gene. Trimming took 5 bases from V and 5 from J, leaving 12 bases between them. CDR1 and CDR2 (germline): MNHGY, SAAAGT. The CDR3 loop spans 13 amino acids. The CDR3 spells CASSGAVRTEAFF. As DNA, the CDR3 is TGTGCCAGCAGTGGCGCGGTCAGGACTGAAGCTTTCTTT.

There are a few counts of this clone. The chain employs TRBV15 and TRBJ2-7; 11 nucleotides agree with TRBD1. After removal of 4 bases from V and 5 bases from J, the junction contained 4 bases not matched to a gene. This CDR3 contains 14 residues. Germline V CDR1 and CDR2: LNHNV, YYDKDF (reference sequence). CDR3 residues: CATSNPGQGDEQYF. As DNA, the CDR3 is TGTGCCACCAGCAACCCGGGACAGGGGGACGAGCAGTACTTC.

This clone showed up just a few times. The chain is built from TRBV7-7 and TRBJ2-2; no clear D gene. This CDR3 comprises 14 residues. CDR1 and CDR2 (germline): SSHAT, FNYEAQ (reference sequence). The V gene lost 3 bases and the J gene lost 6 bases, with 11 bases spanning the gap. The CDR3 DNA reads TGTGCCAGCAGCTTGGGTCAAGATTCCGGGGAGCTGTTTTTT. Amino acids: CASSLGQDSGELFF.

V usage is TRBV18 and J usage is TRBJ2-7, with unresolved D. The CDR3 length is 14 residues. V lost 3 bases, J lost 6 bases, and 15 bases lay in between. Germline CDR1 KGHSH, CDR2 LQKENI. DNA for the CDR3: TGTGCCAGCTCACCGCCTTGGGCTGAGACCGAGCAGTACTTC. Protein sequence: CASSPPWAETEQYF.

This clone was picked up a small number of times. The rearrangement links TRBV11-3 to TRBJ1-1, with a weak D call TRBD1 (5 bases). Germline V CDR1 and CDR2: SGHNT, YENEEA. Trimming cost V 7 bases and J 6 bases, with 18 bases left between them. The CDR3 loop spans 14 amino acids. As DNA, the CDR3 is TGTGCCAGCACCTTTGGCCCGGGCAGGGCTGAAGCTTTCTTT. Protein: CASTFGPGRAEAFF.

This clone counts as large. This chain joins TRBV9 and TRBJ2-3, with D perhaps matching TRBD1 (5 bases). V lost 2 bases to trimming and J lost 0 bases, with 7 bases between them. The germline V gene encodes CDR1 SGDLS and CDR2 YYNGEE. The CDR3 spans 14 residues. CDR3 DNA: TGTGCCAGCAGCGTCGACAGCAGCACAGATACGCAGTATTTT. It specifies CASSVDSSTDTQYF. Variable domain in full (rest from reference TRBV9 and TRBJ2-3): DSGVTQTPKHLITATGQRVTLRCSPRSGDLSVYWYQQSLDQGLQFLIQYYNGEERAKGNILERFSAQQFPDLHSELNLSSLELGDSALYFCASSVDSSTDTQYFGPGTRLTVL.

J is TRBJ2-5 and V is TRBV29-1; D is unresolved. The germline gives CDR1 SQVTM, CDR2 ANQGSEA. Trimming removed 4 bases from V and 4 bases from J, with 19 bases in between. The CDR3 extends over 15 amino acids. The CDR3 here is CSVVRSWGSAETQYF. The CDR3 bases are TGCAGCGTTGTTAGGTCTTGGGGAAGTGCAGAGACCCAGTACTTC.